This TCR beta chain was identified during a study of technical replicates of blood from several donors. The method was immunoSEQ multiplex PCR; TCRdb's version includes in-frame clones alone and lacks a portion of them. The table has approximately 79,000 clones, just under 95% seen once. The CDR3 has 13 amino acids. Germline V CDR1 and CDR2: SGHVS, FQNEAQ. V lost 1 base and J lost 8, with 11 bases in between. Sequences were obtained from T cells isolated from PBMCs. The TCR sequence derives from a human donor in good health. The V call is TRBV7-8, the J call TRBJ1-2, with D possibly TRBD1 on 6 matching bases. The CDR3 nucleotides are TGTGCCAGCAGCTTAGGGGAGGGGGGCGGCTACACCTTC. Translation gives CASSLGEGGGYTF.